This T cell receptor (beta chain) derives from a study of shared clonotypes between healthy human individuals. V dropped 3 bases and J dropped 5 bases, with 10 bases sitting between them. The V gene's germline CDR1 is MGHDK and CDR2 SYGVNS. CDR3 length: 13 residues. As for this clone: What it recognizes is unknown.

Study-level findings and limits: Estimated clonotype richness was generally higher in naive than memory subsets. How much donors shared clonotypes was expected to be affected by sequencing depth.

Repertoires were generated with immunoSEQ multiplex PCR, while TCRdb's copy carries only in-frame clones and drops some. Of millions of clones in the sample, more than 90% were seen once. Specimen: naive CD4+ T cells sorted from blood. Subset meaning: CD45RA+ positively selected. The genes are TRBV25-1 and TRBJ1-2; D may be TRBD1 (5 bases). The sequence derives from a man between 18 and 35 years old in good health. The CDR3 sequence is CASSDLAGYGYTF. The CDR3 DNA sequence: TGTGCCAGCAGTGATTTGGCAGGGTATGGCTACACCTTC.